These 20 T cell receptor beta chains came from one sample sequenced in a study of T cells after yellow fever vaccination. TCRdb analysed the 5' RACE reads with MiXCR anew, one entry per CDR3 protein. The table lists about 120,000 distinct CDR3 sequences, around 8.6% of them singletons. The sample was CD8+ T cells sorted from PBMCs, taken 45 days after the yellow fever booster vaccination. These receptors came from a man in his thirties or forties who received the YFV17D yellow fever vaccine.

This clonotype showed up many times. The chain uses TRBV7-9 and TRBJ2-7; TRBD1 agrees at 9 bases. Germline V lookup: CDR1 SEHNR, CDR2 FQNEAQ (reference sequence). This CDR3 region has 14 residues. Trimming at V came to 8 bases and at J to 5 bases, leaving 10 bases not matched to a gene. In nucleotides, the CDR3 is TGTGCCAGCGATGTTTTGGACAGGGGCCACGAGCAGTACTTC. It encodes CASDVLDRGHEQYF.

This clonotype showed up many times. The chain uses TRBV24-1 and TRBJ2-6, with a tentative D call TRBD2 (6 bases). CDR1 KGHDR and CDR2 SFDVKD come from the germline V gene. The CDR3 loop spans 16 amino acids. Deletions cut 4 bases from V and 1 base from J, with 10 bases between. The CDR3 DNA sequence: TGTGCCACCAGTGACCCCGGGAGATCTGGGGCCAACGTCCTGACTTTC. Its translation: CATSDPGRSGANVLTF.

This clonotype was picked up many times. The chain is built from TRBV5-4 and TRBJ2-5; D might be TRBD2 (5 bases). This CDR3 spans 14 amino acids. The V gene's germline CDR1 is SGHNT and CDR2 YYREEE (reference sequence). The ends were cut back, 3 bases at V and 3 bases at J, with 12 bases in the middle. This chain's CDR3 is CASSSEAGEETQYF. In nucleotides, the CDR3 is TGTGCCAGCAGCTCGGAGGCAGGAGAAGAGACCCAGTACTTC.

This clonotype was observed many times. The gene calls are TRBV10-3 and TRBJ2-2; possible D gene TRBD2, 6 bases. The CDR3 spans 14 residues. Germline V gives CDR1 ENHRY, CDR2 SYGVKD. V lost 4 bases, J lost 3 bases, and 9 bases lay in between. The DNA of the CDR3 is TGTGCCATCAGTGTGGAGGGATACACCGGGGAGCTGTTTTTT. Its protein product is CAISVEGYTGELFF.

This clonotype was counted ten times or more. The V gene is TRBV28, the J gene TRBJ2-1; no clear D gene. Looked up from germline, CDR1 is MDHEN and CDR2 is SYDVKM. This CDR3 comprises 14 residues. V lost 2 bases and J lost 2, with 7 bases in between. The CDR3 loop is CASSLIRAYNEQFF. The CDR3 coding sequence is TGTGCCAGCAGTTTAATCCGAGCCTACAATGAGCAGTTCTTC.

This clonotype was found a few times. CDR3 residues: CSVVSGHTPSYEQYF. CDR3 sequence (DNA): TGCAGCGTTGTTAGCGGACACACTCCATCCTACGAGCAGTACTTC. This rearrangement joins TRBV29-1 to TRBJ2-7, with a weak D call TRBD2 (6 bases). The CDR3 runs to 15 residues. Germline V gene sequence: CDR1 SQVTM, CDR2 ANQGSEA. V lost 4 bases and J lost 1, with 17 bases in between.

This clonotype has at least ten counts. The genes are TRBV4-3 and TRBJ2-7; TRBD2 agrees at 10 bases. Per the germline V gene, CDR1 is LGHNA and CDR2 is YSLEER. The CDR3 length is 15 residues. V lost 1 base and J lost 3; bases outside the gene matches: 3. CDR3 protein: CASSQVLAGVYEQYF. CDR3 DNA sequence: TGCGCCAGCAGCCAAGTCCTAGCGGGAGTCTACGAGCAGTACTTC.

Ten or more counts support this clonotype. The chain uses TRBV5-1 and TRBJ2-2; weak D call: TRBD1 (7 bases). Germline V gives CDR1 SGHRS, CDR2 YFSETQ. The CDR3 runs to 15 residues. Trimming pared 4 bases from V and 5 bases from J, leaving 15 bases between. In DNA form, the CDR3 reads TGCGCCAGCAGCAGGAGGGACAGTGAGACCGGGGAGCTGTTTTTT. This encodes CASSRRDSETGELFF.

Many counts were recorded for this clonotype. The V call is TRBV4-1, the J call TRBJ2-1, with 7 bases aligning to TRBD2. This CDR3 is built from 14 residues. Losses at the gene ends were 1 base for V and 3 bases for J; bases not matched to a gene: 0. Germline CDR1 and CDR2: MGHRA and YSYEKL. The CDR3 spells CASSQAGGYNEQFF. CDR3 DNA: TGCGCCAGCAGCCAAGCGGGAGGCTACAATGAGCAGTTCTTC.

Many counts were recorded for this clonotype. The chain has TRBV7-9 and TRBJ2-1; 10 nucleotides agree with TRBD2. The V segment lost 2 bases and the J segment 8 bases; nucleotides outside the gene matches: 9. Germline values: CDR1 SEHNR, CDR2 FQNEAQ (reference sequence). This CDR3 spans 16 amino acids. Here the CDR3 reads CASSLSGLAARDEQFF. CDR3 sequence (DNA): TGTGCCAGCAGCTTAAGCGGACTAGCGGCGAGGGATGAGCAGTTCTTC.

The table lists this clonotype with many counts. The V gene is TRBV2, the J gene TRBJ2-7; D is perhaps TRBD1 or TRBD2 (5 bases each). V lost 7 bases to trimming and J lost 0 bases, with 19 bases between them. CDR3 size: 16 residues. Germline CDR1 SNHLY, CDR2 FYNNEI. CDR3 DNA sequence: TGTGCCAGCACTACCCCTGACGGGACGATCTCCTACGAGCAGTACTTC. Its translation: CASTTPDGTISYEQYF. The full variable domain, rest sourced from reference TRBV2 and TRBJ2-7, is EPEVTQTPSHQVTQMGQEVILRCVPISNHLYFYWYRQILGQKVEFLVSFYNNEISEKSEIFDDQFSVERPDGSNFTLKIRSTKLEDSAMYFCASTTPDGTISYEQYFGPGTRLTVT.

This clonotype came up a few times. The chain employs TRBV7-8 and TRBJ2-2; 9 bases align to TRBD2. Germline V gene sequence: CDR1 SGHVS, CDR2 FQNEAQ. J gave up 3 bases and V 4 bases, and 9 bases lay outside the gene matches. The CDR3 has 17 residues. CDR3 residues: CASSSGTSRRYTGELFF. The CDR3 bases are TGTGCCAGCAGCTCCGGGACTAGCAGAAGGTACACCGGGGAGCTGTTTTTT.

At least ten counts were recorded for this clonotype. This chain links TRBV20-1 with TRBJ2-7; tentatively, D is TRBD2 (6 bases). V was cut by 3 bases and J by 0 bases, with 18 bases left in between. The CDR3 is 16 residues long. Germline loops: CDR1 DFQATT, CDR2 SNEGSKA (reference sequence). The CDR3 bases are TGCAGTGCTAGCCCCAGCGGTAGCGGCTACTCCTACGAGCAGTACTTC. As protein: CSASPSGSGYSYEQYF.

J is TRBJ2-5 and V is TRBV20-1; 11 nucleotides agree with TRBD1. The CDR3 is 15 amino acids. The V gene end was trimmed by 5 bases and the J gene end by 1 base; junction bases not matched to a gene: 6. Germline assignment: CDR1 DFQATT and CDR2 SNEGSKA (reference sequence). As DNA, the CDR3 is TGCAGTGCTGAGGGGACAGGGGGATCCCAAGAGACCCAGTACTTC. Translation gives CSAEGTGGSQETQYF.

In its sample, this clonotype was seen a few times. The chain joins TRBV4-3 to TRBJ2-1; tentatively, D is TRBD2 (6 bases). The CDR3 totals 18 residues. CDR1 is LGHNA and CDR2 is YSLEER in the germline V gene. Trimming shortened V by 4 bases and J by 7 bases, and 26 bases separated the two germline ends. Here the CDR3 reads CASSPAQTSFGSLNEQFF. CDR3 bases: TGCGCCAGCAGCCCCGCCCAGACTAGTTTTGGGTCTCTTAATGAGCAGTTCTTC.

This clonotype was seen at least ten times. As DNA, the CDR3 is TGCAGTGCTAGAGATATGCGGGAGGGCTCCTACAATGAGCAGTTCTTC. This sequence encodes CSARDMREGSYNEQFF. V and J are TRBV20-1 and TRBJ2-1; 9 nucleotides agree with TRBD2. Trimming took 0 bases from V and 0 from J; bases not matched to a gene: 3. Germline CDR1 is DFQATT and CDR2 is SNEGSKA (reference sequence). The CDR3 has 16 amino acids.

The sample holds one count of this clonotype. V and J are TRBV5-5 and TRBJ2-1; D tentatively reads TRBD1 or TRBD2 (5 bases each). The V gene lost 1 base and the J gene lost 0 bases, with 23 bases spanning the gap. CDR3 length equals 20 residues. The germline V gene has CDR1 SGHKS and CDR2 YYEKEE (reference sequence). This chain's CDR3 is CASSLPWDRGTGNSYNEQFF. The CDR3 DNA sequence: TGTGCCAGCAGCTTGCCTTGGGACCGTGGCACGGGGAACTCCTACAATGAGCAGTTCTTC. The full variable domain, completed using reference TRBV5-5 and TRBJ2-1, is DAGVTQSPTHLIKTRGQQVTLRCSPISGHKSVSWYQQVLGQGPQFIFQYYEKEERGRGNFPDRFSARQFPNYSSELNVNALLLGDSALYLCASSLPWDRGTGNSYNEQFFGPGTRLTVL.

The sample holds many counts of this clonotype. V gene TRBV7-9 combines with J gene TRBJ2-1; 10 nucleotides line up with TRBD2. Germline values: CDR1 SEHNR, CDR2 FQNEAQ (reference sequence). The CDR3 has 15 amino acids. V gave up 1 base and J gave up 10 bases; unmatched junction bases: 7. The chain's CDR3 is CASSLGASGSSEQFF. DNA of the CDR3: TGTGCCAGCAGCTTAGGCGCTAGCGGGAGTAGCGAGCAGTTCTTC.

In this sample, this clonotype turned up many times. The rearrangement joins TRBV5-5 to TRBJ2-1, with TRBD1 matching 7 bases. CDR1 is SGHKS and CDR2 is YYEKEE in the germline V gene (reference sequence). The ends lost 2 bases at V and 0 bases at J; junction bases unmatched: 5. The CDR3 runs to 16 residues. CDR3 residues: CASSLTGTDSYNEQFF. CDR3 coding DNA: TGTGCCAGCAGCTTAACCGGGACAGACTCCTACAATGAGCAGTTCTTC.

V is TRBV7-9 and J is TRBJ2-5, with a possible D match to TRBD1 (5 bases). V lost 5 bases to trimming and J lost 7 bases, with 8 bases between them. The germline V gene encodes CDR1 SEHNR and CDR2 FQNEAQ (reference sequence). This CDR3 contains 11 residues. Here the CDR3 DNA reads TGTGCCAGCAGCGCAAGGGGGACCCAGTACTTC. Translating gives CASSARGTQYF.